The 30 T cell receptor beta chains reported below all come from one sample, sequenced in a study of T cell responses to AZD1222 COVID-19 vaccine. The protocol was immunoSEQ multiplex PCR, while the TCRdb copy is restricted to in-frame clones and leaves out a portion. The data contain 150,000 to 180,000 clones, under 95% of them seen just once; the ten biggest clones take up approximately 20%. Sequenced here: peripheral blood, sampled on day 0 of AZD1222 vaccination. The receptor set was obtained from an adult in good health.

This clone has only a few counts. This chain uses TRBV5-6 with TRBJ1-1, with 11 bases lining up with TRBD1. The germline V gene has CDR1 SGHDT and CDR2 YYEEEE. J gave up 5 bases and V 4 bases, and 7 bases lay outside the gene matches. There are 15 residues in the CDR3. CDR3 protein: CASSPGQGAWTEAFF. The CDR3 nucleotides are TGTGCCAGCAGCCCCGGACAGGGGGCATGGACTGAAGCTTTCTTT.

The chain uses TRBV15 and TRBJ1-1, with D unclear. Germline CDR1 and CDR2: LNHNV and YYDKDF (reference sequence). V was clipped by 0 bases and J by 3 bases, with 14 bases between them. This CDR3 comprises 16 residues. The CDR3 nucleotides are TGTGCCACCAGCAGAGACTACTGGTCTTGGGACACTGAAGCTTTCTTT. This encodes CATSRDYWSWDTEAFF.

This clone was seen a handful of times. The chain links TRBV13 to TRBJ2-5; D could derive from TRBD1 or TRBD2 (5 bases each). The length of the CDR3 is 16 residues. The germline CDR1 and CDR2 sequences are PRHDT and FYEKMQ (reference sequence). Trimming took off 0 bases at V and 9 bases at J, with 20 bases between the two ends. The CDR3 spells CASSLGRGARAGAQYF. As DNA, the CDR3 is TGTGCCAGCAGCTTAGGCCGGGGCGCCAGAGCTGGGGCCCAGTACTTC.

CDR3 sequence: CASSLEMRDTQYF. The CDR3 nucleotides read TGTGCCAGCAGCTTAGAGATGAGGGATACGCAGTATTTT. The J gene is TRBJ2-3, the V gene TRBV7-2; D not resolved. The CDR3 sequence is 13 residues long. CDR1 and CDR2 (germline): SGHTA, FQGNSA. V was clipped by 1 base and J by 6 bases, with 8 bases between them.

This rearrangement joins TRBV28 to TRBJ1-5; possible D gene TRBD1, 6 bases. The V and J ends lost 5 bases and 5 bases respectively, with 19 bases between them. Germline loops: CDR1 MDHEN, CDR2 SYDVKM. The CDR3 spans 16 residues. The CDR3 sequence: CASSPLEGEGDQPQHF. The CDR3 nucleotides read TGTGCCAGCAGTCCCTTGGAGGGGGAGGGGGATCAGCCCCAGCATTTT. Using reference TRBV28 and TRBJ1-5 for the parts outside the CDR3, the full variable domain is DVKVTQSSRYLVKRTGEKVFLECVQDMDHENMFWYRQDPGLGLRLIYFSYDVKMKEKGDIPEGYSVSREKKERFSLILESASTNQTSMYLCASSPLEGEGDQPQHFGDGTRLSIL.

This clone was observed a single time. The CDR3 loop reads CASSRGRTQDGEAFF. The CDR3 coding sequence is TGTGCCAGCAGCCGCGGTAGGACCCAGGATGGTGAAGCTTTCTTT. The J gene is TRBJ1-1, the V gene TRBV7-8; D is unresolved. Germline V gene sequence: CDR1 SGHVS, CDR2 FQNEAQ. The CDR3 totals 15 residues. The germline V and J ends were trimmed by 5 bases and 7 bases, with 20 bases remaining between them.

Only one count was recorded for this clone. The gene calls are TRBV19 and TRBJ1-5, with 11 positions matching TRBD1. Trimming at V came to 6 bases and at J to 5 bases, leaving 6 bases not matched to a gene. Germline assignment: CDR1 LNHDA and CDR2 SQIVND (reference sequence). The CDR3 covers 15 residues. The CDR3 loop is CASSKGTGGDQPQHF. As DNA, the CDR3 is TGTGCCAGTAGCAAGGGGACAGGGGGTGATCAGCCCCAGCATTTT.

V gene TRBV5-1 combines with J gene TRBJ1-2; tentatively, D is TRBD1 (5 bases). Trimming removed 5 bases at V and 0 bases at J, with 14 bases between. This CDR3 is built from 15 residues. CDR1 and CDR2 from the germline V gene are SGHRS and YFSETQ. In DNA form, the CDR3 reads TGCGCCAGCAGTCCCGAGGGGCTAACTAACTATGGCTACACCTTC. Its protein product is CASSPEGLTNYGYTF.

As regards this clone: Other DNA variants within this sample encode the same CDR3. The gene calls are TRBV19 and TRBJ2-7; D tentatively reads TRBD1 or TRBD2 (5 bases each). CDR1 is LNHDA, CDR2 SQIVND, per germline (reference sequence). Trimming took 3 bases from V and 2 from J, leaving 11 bases between them. The CDR3 has 14 amino acids. CDR3 in amino acids: CASSIGTGTYEQYF. The CDR3 DNA follows: TGTGCCAGTAGTATTGGGACGGGTACCTACGAGCAGTACTTC.

The chain links TRBV9 to TRBJ1-3, with 7 bases identical to TRBD1. V lost 2 bases to trimming and J lost 3 bases; unmatched junction nucleotides: 8. Germline values: CDR1 SGDLS, CDR2 YYNGEE. The CDR3 totals 16 residues. The chain's CDR3 is CASSVETGYSGNTIYF. The CDR3 DNA is TGTGCCAGCAGCGTGGAGACAGGGTACAGTGGAAACACCATATATTTT. Looking up the rest from reference TRBV9 and TRBJ1-3 gives the full variable domain: DSGVTQTPKHLITATGQRVTLRCSPRSGDLSVYWYQQSLDQGLQFLIQYYNGEERAKGNILERFSAQQFPDLHSELNLSSLELGDSALYFCASSVETGYSGNTIYFGEGSWLTVV.

The CDR3 loop reads CSVVGRGQGNHEQYF. CDR3 nucleotides: TGCAGCGTTGTGGGGAGGGGACAGGGTAACCACGAGCAGTACTTC. The V gene is TRBV29-1, the J gene TRBJ2-7, with 9 nucleotides matching TRBD1. The V segment lost 4 bases and the J segment 5 bases; nucleotides outside the gene matches: 12. This CDR3 region has 15 residues. The germline gives CDR1 SQVTM, CDR2 ANQGSEA.

CDR3 bases: TGTGCCACCAGTAGACGTTCCGATGAGCAGTTCTTC. It is translated as CATSRRSDEQFF. This sequence joins TRBV24-1 and TRBJ2-1, with D hard to call. The CDR3 has 12 amino acids. V was trimmed by 6 bases and J by 8 bases, leaving 10 bases between them. Germline CDR1 is KGHDR and CDR2 is SFDVKD.

The J gene is TRBJ2-3, the V gene TRBV6-6; 8 bases align to TRBD2. Trimming at V came to 8 bases and at J to 6 bases, leaving 7 bases not matched to a gene. Germline assignment: CDR1 MNHNY and CDR2 SVGAGI (reference sequence). This CDR3 spans 13 amino acids. CDR3 in amino acids: CASSGGGPDTQYF. CDR3 coding DNA: TGTGCCAGCTCCGGGGGGGGCCCGGATACGCAGTATTTT.

The chain uses TRBV5-4 and TRBJ2-2; 13 bases align to TRBD2. CDR3 length: 16 residues. J lost 4 bases, V lost 4 bases, and 4 bases had no gene match. Germline V gene data show CDR1 as SGHNT and CDR2 as YYREEE (reference sequence). This CDR3 is CASSTRTSGSTGELFF. The DNA of the CDR3 is TGTGCCAGCAGCACCCGGACTAGCGGGAGCACCGGGGAGCTGTTTTTT.

The chain joins TRBV14 to TRBJ1-1, with TRBD1 matching 7 bases. This CDR3 has 18 amino acids. V shed 4 bases, J shed 5 bases, and the junction held 19 bases outside the gene matches. Germline CDR1 reads SGHDN; CDR2 reads FVKESK. CDR3 residues: CASSPTTHRGHPGTEAFF. The CDR3 nucleotides read TGTGCCAGCAGCCCGACGACCCACAGGGGCCACCCCGGTACTGAAGCTTTCTTT.

The V call is TRBV7-9, the J call TRBJ1-2, with 11 nucleotides matching TRBD1. The length of the CDR3 is 13 residues. Looked up from germline, CDR1 is SEHNR and CDR2 is FQNEAQ (reference sequence). The V gene end was trimmed by 7 bases and the J gene end by 7 bases; junction bases not matched to a gene: 5. In DNA form, the CDR3 reads TGTGCCAGCACCCCCGGACAGGGGGCTGGCTACACCTTC. It translates to CASTPGQGAGYTF.

The rearrangement joins TRBV25-1 to TRBJ2-1; 14 nucleotides agree with TRBD2. The germline V gene has CDR1 MGHDK and CDR2 SYGVNS. Trimming removed 6 bases from V and 1 base from J; junction bases left unmatched: 8. There are 18 residues in the CDR3. The CDR3 DNA reads as TGTGCCAGCAGGGAGACTAGCGGGGGGGCGAGATCCTACAATGAGCAGTTCTTC. This translates into CASRETSGGARSYNEQFF. Based on the CDR3 plus reference TRBV25-1 and TRBJ2-1, the full variable domain is EADIYQTPRYLVIGTGKKITLECSQTMGHDKMYWYQQDPGMELHLIHYSYGVNSTEKGDLSSESTVSRIRTEHFPLTLESARPSHTSQYLCASRETSGGARSYNEQFFGPGTRLTVL.

The chain carries TRBV19 and TRBJ2-5; no reliable D call. Germline V lookup: CDR1 LNHDA, CDR2 SQIVND (reference sequence). Trimming shortened V by 4 bases and J by 7 bases, and 7 bases separated the two germline ends. The CDR3 loop spans 11 amino acids. In nucleotides, the CDR3 is TGTGCCAGTAGTACCTTAGGGACCCAGTACTTC. It encodes CASSTLGTQYF.

The rearrangement uses TRBV18 and TRBJ1-5; D ambiguous. CDR3 length: 14 amino acids. V lost 3 bases, J lost 4 bases, and 10 bases lay in between. Germline V CDR1 and CDR2: KGHSH, LQKENI. This CDR3 is CASSPGDGNQPQHF. CDR3 bases: TGTGCCAGCTCACCTGGCGACGGTAATCAGCCCCAGCATTTT.

The V and J genes are TRBV7-6 and TRBJ1-4; tentative D call: TRBD1 (5 bases). V shed 11 bases and J shed 4 bases, with 20 bases lying between them. The CDR3 sequence is 15 residues long. Germline V gene data show CDR1 as SGHVS and CDR2 as FNYEAQ. CDR3 in amino acids: CAPGREDPVNEKLFF. The DNA for the CDR3 is TGTGCCCCCGGCAGGGAGGACCCAGTTAATGAAAAACTGTTTTTT.

This clone was recorded a few times. V usage is TRBV19 and J usage is TRBJ1-5; TRBD1 agrees at 10 bases. Unmatched junction bases numbered 8, after V lost 3 bases and J lost 6 bases. This CDR3 spans 16 amino acids. CDR1 and CDR2 (germline): LNHDA, SQIVND (reference sequence). As DNA, the CDR3 is TGTGCCAGTAGTATTTATCGGACAGGGGGATTTCAGCCCCAGCATTTT. It specifies CASSIYRTGGFQPQHF.

The V call is TRBV5-5, the J call TRBJ1-5, with D perhaps matching TRBD1 (5 bases). The CDR3 is 16 residues long. CDR1 SGHKS and CDR2 YYEKEE come from the germline V gene (reference sequence). V lost 0 bases, J lost 2 bases, and 12 bases lay in between. CDR3 coding DNA: TGTGCCAGCAGCTTGGGGGTAGGGGCAGGCAATCAGCCCCAGCATTTT. This sequence encodes CASSLGVGAGNQPQHF.

The chain joins TRBV6-6 to TRBJ1-1; D gene ambiguous. Trimming left V 6 bases short and J 2 bases short, with 16 bases between. The CDR3 is 15 residues long. Per the germline V gene, CDR1 is MNHNY and CDR2 is SVGAGI (reference sequence). CDR3 amino acids: CASSGAALPNTEAFF. CDR3 sequence (DNA): TGTGCCAGCAGCGGAGCGGCCTTACCTAACACTGAAGCTTTCTTT.

The V and J genes are TRBV28 and TRBJ2-7; D perhaps matches TRBD2 (5 bases). Looked up from germline, CDR1 is MDHEN and CDR2 is SYDVKM. CDR3 length: 14 amino acids. V gave up 4 bases and J gave up 3 bases, with 13 bases separating them. CDR3 sequence reads: CASSWENAGYEQYF. The CDR3 DNA reads as TGTGCCAGCAGTTGGGAAAACGCGGGCTACGAGCAGTACTTC.

The count of this clone is one. The genes are TRBV5-1 and TRBJ2-1, with 7 bases that match TRBD2. The ends lost 5 bases at V and 4 bases at J; junction bases unmatched: 9. The CDR3 loop spans 15 amino acids. Germline V CDR1 and CDR2: SGHRS, YFSETQ. Here the CDR3 reads CASRKDKGGYNEQFF. CDR3 DNA sequence: TGCGCCAGCAGGAAAGACAAGGGAGGGTACAATGAGCAGTTCTTC.

Here the CDR3 DNA reads TGTGCCAGCAAATCCGGGGCCAGACAGGGAAATTCACCCCTCCACTTT. Its protein is CASKSGARQGNSPLHF. The V and J genes are TRBV28 and TRBJ1-6, with TRBD1 identical over 7 bases. Trimming removed 7 bases from V and 7 bases from J; junction bases left unmatched: 13. Per germline, CDR1 MDHEN and CDR2 SYDVKM. The CDR3 loop spans 16 amino acids.

The chain links TRBV5-1 to TRBJ2-1; 10 bases fit TRBD2. This CDR3 is built from 16 residues. The J segment lost 5 bases and the V segment lost 1 base, leaving 6 bases of the junction unmatched. Germline V gene sequence: CDR1 SGHRS, CDR2 YFSETQ. The CDR3 is CASSLFSGGIDNEQFF. In DNA form, the CDR3 reads TGCGCCAGCAGCTTGTTTAGCGGGGGGATTGACAATGAGCAGTTCTTC.

The chain has TRBV19 and TRBJ1-2; weak D call: TRBD1 (6 bases). From germline, CDR1 is LNHDA and CDR2 SQIVND (reference sequence). The V end was cut by 5 bases, the J end by 2 bases, with 21 bases between. CDR3 length equals 17 residues. Here the CDR3 reads CASSFYRDRILNYGYTF. The CDR3 DNA reads TGTGCCAGTAGTTTCTACAGGGATAGGATCCTCAACTATGGCTACACCTTC.

This clone was seen once. V is TRBV7-2 and J is TRBJ1-2; no definite D call. The CDR3 runs to 15 residues. The germline V and J ends were trimmed by 5 bases and 4 bases, with 17 bases remaining between them. Germline CDR1 SGHTA, CDR2 FQGNSA. The CDR3 nucleotides are TGTGCCAGCAGCCAGCCGGCAGGCGTCGGCTATGGCTACACCTTC. Translation: CASSQPAGVGYGYTF.

The V call is TRBV25-1, the J call TRBJ1-4; D gene ambiguous. This CDR3 comprises 15 residues. V was clipped by 2 bases and J by 11 bases, with 18 bases between them. Per the germline V gene, CDR1 is MGHDK and CDR2 is SYGVNS. The CDR3 region is CASSEVRVGNRKLFF. CDR3 in DNA: TGTGCCAGCAGTGAAGTTCGAGTGGGAAACCGGAAACTGTTTTTT.